What follows are 27 T cell receptor beta chains derived from one specimen sequenced in a study of blood T cell repertoires in COVID-19. Libraries were prepared by immunoSEQ multiplex PCR; TCRdb keeps only in-frame clonotypes and omits some of them. The sample has more than 55,000 clones; 80% to 95% are singletons. Sequences were obtained from peripheral blood. The source is a middle-aged man with active COVID-19.

V and J are TRBV7-9 and TRBJ2-7, with D maybe TRBD2 (6 bases). CDR1 and CDR2 from the germline V gene are SEHNR and FQNEAQ (reference sequence). Trimming removed 1 base from V and 5 bases from J, with 12 bases in between. The CDR3 is made up of 14 amino acids. CDR3 nucleotides: TGTGCCAGCAGCTTAGTGACGGGAGTCCACGAGCAGTACTTC. Amino acids: CASSLVTGVHEQYF.

The rearrangement uses TRBV5-8 and TRBJ2-3; D uncertain. Trimming stripped 0 bases from V and 2 bases from J, with 10 bases between. This CDR3 contains 15 residues. Germline V gene data show CDR1 as SGHTS and CDR2 as YDEGEE. CDR3 nucleotides: TGTGCCAGCAGCTTGGGTAGCCCTTACACAGATACGCAGTATTTT. Translated: CASSLGSPYTDTQYF.

The CDR3 sequence: CASSVPGVGTEAFF. The CDR3, as DNA: TGTGCCAGCAGCGTCCCGGGGGTAGGCACTGAAGCTTTCTTT. This chain links TRBV5-5 with TRBJ1-1, with a tentative D call TRBD1 (5 bases). CDR1 is SGHKS, CDR2 YYEKEE, per germline (reference sequence). The CDR3 is 14 amino acids. The V and J ends lost 4 bases and 4 bases respectively, with 14 bases between them.

The chain combines TRBV6-1 with TRBJ2-7; tentatively, D is TRBD2 (5 bases). The CDR3 covers 16 residues. Trimming stripped 0 bases from V and 4 bases from J, with 16 bases between. In germline, CDR1 is MNHNS, CDR2 SASEGT. This CDR3 is CASSEARTFPPYEQYF. CDR3 in DNA: TGTGCCAGCAGTGAAGCCCGGACTTTCCCTCCATACGAGCAGTACTTC.

The V and J genes are TRBV27 and TRBJ1-2; 7 bases align to TRBD1. Germline lookup yields CDR1 MNHEY and CDR2 SMNVEV (reference sequence). Losses at the gene ends were 1 base for V and 7 bases for J; bases not matched to a gene: 3. The CDR3 contains 13 residues. In nucleotides, the CDR3 is TGTGCCAGCAGTTTATGGACAGGCAGTGGCTACACCTTC. It codes for CASSLWTGSGYTF.

The chain carries TRBV27 and TRBJ1-4; a possible D gene is TRBD1 (5 bases). The CDR3 has 15 amino acids. V lost 3 bases and J lost 10, with 18 bases in between. CDR1 and CDR2 (germline): MNHEY, SMNVEV (reference sequence). CDR3 coding DNA: TGTGCCAGCAGTTTTGAAGGACTCCGGGGGGGAAAACTGTTTTTT. This sequence encodes CASSFEGLRGGKLFF.

This clone was recorded a few times. The chain carries TRBV28 and TRBJ2-7; a weak D match, TRBD2 (6 bases). The CDR3 contains 10 residues. V dropped 7 bases and J dropped 7 bases, with 8 bases sitting between them. Germline V gives CDR1 MDHEN, CDR2 SYDVKM. The CDR3 DNA is TGTGCCAGCAAAGGGAGGGAGCAGTACTTC. Translation: CASKGREQYF. Full variable domain (outside the CDR3, taken from reference TRBV28 and TRBJ2-7): DVKVTQSSRYLVKRTGEKVFLECVQDMDHENMFWYRQDPGLGLRLIYFSYDVKMKEKGDIPEGYSVSREKKERFSLILESASTNQTSMYLCASKGREQYFGPGTRLTVT.

This clone showed up just a few times. The rearrangement links TRBV5-7 to TRBJ1-2; D may be TRBD1 (5 bases). TRBV5-7 is placed among ORFs of uncertain function. V lost 4 bases, J lost 4 bases, and 11 bases lay in between. The CDR3 length is 13 residues. Written as DNA, the CDR3 is TGTGCCAGCAGCCGCGACAGCCTCTATGGCTACACCTTC. It specifies CASSRDSLYGYTF.

The chain couples TRBV28 to TRBJ2-7; D not certain. Germline V CDR1 and CDR2: MDHEN, SYDVKM. The CDR3 spans 13 residues. The V gene lost 7 bases and the J gene lost 4 bases, with 14 bases spanning the gap. The CDR3 coding sequence is TGTGCCAGCACCCCGAGGTGGGTTTACGAGCAGTACTTC. Encoded protein: CASTPRWVYEQYF.

The chain is built from TRBV5-1 and TRBJ2-2; 9 bases are shared with TRBD1. Germline CDR1 SGHRS, CDR2 YFSETQ. The CDR3 has 17 amino acids. Trimming cost V 3 bases and J 5 bases; bases outside gene matches: 11. The DNA of the CDR3 is TGCGCCAGCAGCTACACACTACAGGGGGCCGCGACCGGGGAGCTGTTTTTT. Its translation: CASSYTLQGAATGELFF.

The genes are TRBV10-2 and TRBJ2-7; unclear D gene. The CDR3 has 18 amino acids. V was cut by 0 bases and J by 2 bases, with 20 bases left in between. Germline V gene lookup returns CDR1 WSHSY and CDR2 SAAADI. CDR3 residues: CASSESATTGKVAYEQYF. CDR3 sequence (DNA): TGCGCCAGCAGTGAGTCGGCCACGACTGGCAAGGTAGCCTACGAGCAGTACTTC.

The rearrangement joins TRBV5-6 to TRBJ2-4, with a tentative D call TRBD1 (6 bases). V was pared by 0 bases and J by 7 bases, with 11 bases between. The V gene's germline CDR1 is SGHDT and CDR2 YYEEEE. This CDR3 has 14 amino acids. CDR3 sequence (DNA): TGTGCCAGCAGCTTGGAACAGGGTATGAACATTCAGTACTTC. This translates into CASSLEQGMNIQYF.

The chain combines TRBV18 with TRBJ2-1; maybe TRBD2 (5 bases). Between the trimmed V and J ends, which lost 2 bases and 0 bases, there was a span of 8 bases. CDR3 length equals 15 residues. The germline CDR1 and CDR2 sequences are KGHSH and LQKENI. For the CDR3, the DNA is TGTGCCAGCTCACCAGGACTGACCTCCTACAATGAGCAGTTCTTC. This encodes CASSPGLTSYNEQFF.

This chain joins TRBV4-1 and TRBJ2-7; possibly TRBD2 for D (5 bases). Per the germline V gene, CDR1 is MGHRA and CDR2 is YSYEKL. CDR3 length equals 14 residues. The V end was cut by 1 base, the J end by 4 bases, with 11 bases between. The CDR3 sequence is CASSQGLRGYEQYF. CDR3 in DNA: TGCGCCAGCAGCCAAGGGCTTCGCGGGTACGAGCAGTACTTC.

The V gene is TRBV4-3, the J gene TRBJ1-5, with 9 positions matching TRBD1. The CDR3 extends over 16 amino acids. The V gene end was trimmed by 0 bases and the J gene end by 4 bases; junction bases not matched to a gene: 4. From germline, CDR1 is LGHNA and CDR2 YSLEER. The CDR3 DNA sequence: TGCGCCAGCAGCCAAGAGGGGACAGGGCAGAATCAGCCCCAGCATTTT. Translated, it gives CASSQEGTGQNQPQHF.

The gene calls are TRBV5-8 and TRBJ2-3, with D hard to call. CDR1 and CDR2 from the germline V gene are SGHTS and YDEGEE. Trimming stripped 1 base from V and 2 bases from J, with 8 bases between. CDR3 length: 14 residues. DNA of the CDR3: TGTGCCAGCAGCTTGAGTGGAGCCACAGATACGCAGTATTTT. Amino acids: CASSLSGATDTQYF.

In its sample, this clone was seen once. The rearrangement joins TRBV18 to TRBJ2-3; TRBD2 matches 10 bases. The CDR3 runs 16 residues. After removal of 0 bases from V and 6 bases from J, the junction contained 6 bases not matched to a gene. The germline CDR1 and CDR2 sequences are KGHSH and LQKENI. CDR3 coding DNA: TGTGCCAGCTCACCACCGAGCACTAGCGGGAAGGATACGCAGTATTTT. Amino acids: CASSPPSTSGKDTQYF. Full variable domain (remainder filled in from reference TRBV18 and TRBJ2-3): NAGVMQNPRHLVRRRGQEARLRCSPMKGHSHVYWYRQLPEEGLKFMVYLQKENIIDESGMPKERFSAEFPKEGPSILRIQQVVRGDSAAYFCASSPPSTSGKDTQYFGPGTRLTVL.

The chain couples TRBV29-1 to TRBJ2-2; D is uncertain. Trimming removed 0 bases at V and 4 bases at J, with 12 bases between. This CDR3 is built from 15 residues. CDR1 is SQVTM and CDR2 is ANQGSEA in the germline V gene. The CDR3 DNA is TGCAGCGTTGAAGATAACAGCATTTTCACCGGGGAGCTGTTTTTT. Encoded protein: CSVEDNSIFTGELFF.

The genes are TRBV4-1 and TRBJ2-7, with 7 bases matching TRBD1. V dropped 1 base and J dropped 3; count of bases not matched to a gene: 6. The CDR3 is 15 residues long. The V gene's germline CDR1 is MGHRA and CDR2 YSYEKL. The CDR3 protein is CASSQGGAGGYEQYF. The DNA of the CDR3 is TGCGCCAGCAGCCAAGGGGGAGCAGGGGGCTACGAGCAGTACTTC.

This chain links TRBV28 with TRBJ1-5; maybe TRBD1 (6 bases). V was cut by 8 bases and J by 11 bases, with 16 bases left in between. The germline gives CDR1 MDHEN, CDR2 SYDVKM. The CDR3 consists of 12 residues. The CDR3 loop is CASWRGRGSQHF. DNA of the CDR3: TGTGCCAGCTGGCGGGGGCGGGGGTCCCAGCATTTT.

The chain joins TRBV28 to TRBJ1-2; no firm D call. The CDR3 consists of 13 residues. V gave up 11 bases and J gave up 4 bases, with 17 bases separating them. Germline lookup yields CDR1 MDHEN and CDR2 SYDVKM. The CDR3 region is CAVGRYSLYGYTF. The CDR3 nucleotides are TGTGCCGTAGGGAGGTATTCCCTCTATGGCTACACCTTC.

The chain couples TRBV6-5 to TRBJ2-1; TRBD2 agrees at 8 bases. In germline, CDR1 is MNHEY, CDR2 SVGAGI. This CDR3 is 15 amino acids long. With V trimmed by 5 bases and J by 4 bases, 7 bases remained unmatched. As DNA, the CDR3 is TGTGCCAGCAGTCCCACAGCGGGAGAGTACAATGAGCAGTTCTTC. It translates to CASSPTAGEYNEQFF.

The chain uses TRBV29-1 and TRBJ1-1; D remains unclear. With 6 bases removed from V and 2 bases from J, the gap between germline ends came to 10 bases. The CDR3 covers 12 residues. In germline, CDR1 is SQVTM, CDR2 ANQGSEA. CDR3 DNA: TGCAGCGTCCGCGGGATAAACACTGAAGCTTTCTTT. It codes for CSVRGINTEAFF. The full variable domain, rest sourced from reference TRBV29-1 and TRBJ1-1, is SAVISQKPSRDICQRGTSLTIQCQVDSQVTMMFWYRQQPGQSLTLIATANQGSEATYESGFVIDKFPISRPNLTFSTLTVSNMSPEDSSIYLCSVRGINTEAFFGQGTRLTVV.

The chain employs TRBV7-8 and TRBJ1-5; 7 bases are a match to TRBD1. Germline trimming cut 2 bases from V and 1 base from J; bases unmatched to any gene: 2. Germline CDR1 reads SGHVS; CDR2 reads FQNEAQ. This CDR3 comprises 15 residues. The CDR3 is CASSLSGGSNQPQHF. CDR3 sequence (DNA): TGTGCCAGCAGCTTATCAGGGGGGAGCAATCAGCCCCAGCATTTT.

The J gene is TRBJ2-2, the V gene TRBV10-3, with TRBD1 matching 9 bases. Trimming removed 6 bases from V and 2 bases from J; junction bases left unmatched: 1. Germline CDR1 is ENHRY and CDR2 is SYGVKD. The CDR3 consists of 14 residues. The CDR3 DNA follows: TGTGCCATCAGGACAGGGGGAAACACCGGGGAGCTGTTTTTT. It translates to CAIRTGGNTGELFF.

CDR3 protein: CASSKLAGGPTDTQYF. CDR3 nucleotides: TGTGCCAGCTCTAAACTAGCGGGAGGGCCGACAGATACGCAGTATTTT. The J gene is TRBJ2-3, the V gene TRBV6-6; 13 bases match TRBD2. CDR1 and CDR2 (germline): MNHNY, SVGAGI (reference sequence). The CDR3 consists of 16 residues. Trimming at V came to 8 bases and at J to 3 bases, leaving 8 bases not matched to a gene.

The rearrangement joins TRBV28 to TRBJ2-5; 9 positions agree with TRBD2. The CDR3 extends over 15 amino acids. The ends lost 8 bases at V and 3 bases at J; junction bases unmatched: 10. Germline V gene lookup returns CDR1 MDHEN and CDR2 SYDVKM. The CDR3 spells CASSRPRLAEETQYF. The DNA of the CDR3 is TGTGCCAGCTCCAGACCCAGACTAGCGGAAGAGACCCAGTACTTC.